Described below is a single T cell receptor (beta chain) sequence and its context. Its target is unknown. The germline gives CDR1 LGHNT, CDR2 FRNRAP. V lost 1 base and J lost 4, with 7 bases in between. CDR3 length: 13 amino acids. The data are from a study of T cells after yellow fever vaccination. Study-wide findings and caveats: Reappearance after the booster was seen for most primary-vaccination clones, at 95% to 96% CD4 and 70% to 90% CD8. By day 5 rather than day 15, the secondary response had peaked, though it was weaker.

MiXCR, run by TCRdb on the 5' RACE reads, gives a single entry per CDR3 protein. The sample carries about 500,000 distinct CDR3 sequences, approximately 16% recorded once. Sequenced material: PBMCs, taken 4 to 6 days after the first yellow fever vaccination. This chain links TRBV12-5 with TRBJ1-1; unclear D gene. The receptor was derived from a man between 18 and 35 years old who received the YFV17D yellow fever vaccine. CDR3: CASGLAFGTEAFF. CDR3 DNA sequence: TGTGCTAGTGGTTTGGCGTTCGGCACTGAAGCTTTCTTT.